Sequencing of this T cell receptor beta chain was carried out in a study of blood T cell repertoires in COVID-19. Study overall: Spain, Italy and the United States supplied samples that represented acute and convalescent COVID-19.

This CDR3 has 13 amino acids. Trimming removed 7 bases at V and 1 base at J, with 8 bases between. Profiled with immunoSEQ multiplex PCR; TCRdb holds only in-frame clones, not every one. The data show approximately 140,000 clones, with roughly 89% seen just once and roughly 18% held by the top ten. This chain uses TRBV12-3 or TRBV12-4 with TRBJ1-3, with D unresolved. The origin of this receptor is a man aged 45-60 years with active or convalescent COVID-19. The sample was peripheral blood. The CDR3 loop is CASNWQSGNTIYF. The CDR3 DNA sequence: TGTGCCAGCAATTGGCAGTCTGGAAACACCATATATTTT.